These 21 T cell receptor beta chains were all obtained from the same sample, sequenced in a study of a mutant IDH1 vaccine in newly diagnosed glioma. Time point noted: baseline, week 1 (first vaccination visit). Treatment noted: pre-vaccination baseline after standard-of-care therapy. The protocol was immunoSEQ multiplex PCR, while the TCRdb copy is restricted to in-frame clones and leaves out a portion. The table shows 50,000 to 65,000 clones, with roughly 80% occurring only once. Sequenced material: PBMCs, taken from a glioma patient treated with radiotherapy, temozolomide or both. The receptors derive from a man between 18 and 29 years old with glioma.

In its sample, this clone was seen once. The CDR3 nucleotides are TGCGCCAGCAGCGTTATCGGGGGGCCAGGGGGCTATGGCTACACCTTC. Protein product: CASSVIGGPGGYGYTF. V usage is TRBV4-1 and J usage is TRBJ1-2; 7 positions agree with TRBD1. Per germline, CDR1 MGHRA and CDR2 YSYEKL. J lost 4 bases, V lost 5 bases, and 13 bases had no gene match. CDR3 length: 16 amino acids.

As for this clone: Different DNA sequences within this sample yield the same CDR3. This chain connects TRBV5-1 to TRBJ2-2; D gene unclear. Trimming took off 0 bases at V and 0 bases at J, with 3 bases between the two ends. Germline V CDR1 and CDR2: SGHRS, YFSETQ. This CDR3 comprises 14 residues. The CDR3 sequence: CASSLGANTGELFF. Here the CDR3 DNA reads TGCGCCAGCAGCTTGGGGGCGAACACCGGGGAGCTGTTTTTT.

The chain combines TRBV5-1 with TRBJ2-7; D is perhaps TRBD2 (7 bases). The germline CDR1 and CDR2 sequences are SGHRS and YFSETQ. V lost 0 bases, J lost 3 bases, and 10 bases lay in between. CDR3 size: 14 residues. CDR3 amino acids: CASSLAGGSYEQYF. CDR3 sequence (DNA): TGCGCCAGCAGCTTGGCGGGGGGCAGCTACGAGCAGTACTTC. Looking up the rest from reference TRBV5-1 and TRBJ2-7 gives the full variable domain: KAGVTQTPRYLIKTRGQQVTLSCSPISGHRSVSWYQQTPGQGLQFLFEYFSETQRNKGNFPGRFSGRQFSNSRSEMNVSTLELGDSALYLCASSLAGGSYEQYFGPGTRLTVT.

The chain is built from TRBV19 and TRBJ1-1, with D possibly TRBD1 on 6 matching bases. Trimming pared 1 base from V and 2 bases from J, leaving 14 bases between. The germline V gene has CDR1 LNHDA and CDR2 SQIVND (reference sequence). This CDR3 region has 16 residues. The CDR3 here is CASSIGTGIGNTEAFF. DNA of the CDR3: TGTGCCAGTAGTATAGGTACAGGGATCGGCAACACTGAAGCTTTCTTT. Filled out from reference TRBV19 and TRBJ1-1, the complete variable domain reads DGGITQSPKYLFRKEGQNVTLSCEQNLNHDAMYWYRQDPGQGLRLIYYSQIVNDFQKGDIAEGYSVSREKKESFPLTVTSAQKNPTAFYLCASSIGTGIGNTEAFFGQGTRLTVV.

The V call is TRBV14, the J call TRBJ1-1, with D uncertain. The germline V and J ends were trimmed by 6 bases and 0 bases, with 5 bases remaining between them. The CDR3 sequence is 12 residues long. Germline V CDR1 and CDR2: SGHDN, FVKESK. CDR3 amino acids: CASSFMNTEAFF. Written as DNA, the CDR3 is TGTGCCAGCAGTTTCATGAACACTGAAGCTTTCTTT.

Sample share makes this clone large. The gene calls are TRBV21-1 and TRBJ1-1. TRBV21-1 is reported as a pseudogene. This CDR3 spans 14 amino acids. CDR3 in amino acids: CASSKGPGGTEAFF. For the CDR3, the DNA is TGTGCCAGCAGCAAAGGGCCAGGAGGCACTGAAGCTTTCTTT.

Points on this clone: Other nucleotide sequences from this sample produce the same CDR3. The rearrangement uses TRBV4-1 and TRBJ1-2, with no clear D. The V gene's germline CDR1 is MGHRA and CDR2 YSYEKL. The CDR3 contains 13 residues. The V and J ends lost 0 bases and 4 bases respectively, with 6 bases between them. The CDR3 spells CASSQDRAYGYTF. The DNA of the CDR3 is TGCGCCAGCAGCCAAGATCGGGCCTATGGCTACACCTTC.

The chain couples TRBV25-1 to TRBJ1-4; a possible D gene is TRBD1 (6 bases). Between the trimmed V and J ends, which lost 4 bases and 0 bases, there was a span of 12 bases. Germline values: CDR1 MGHDK, CDR2 SYGVNS. CDR3 length: 16 amino acids. The CDR3 protein is CASSAGALSTNEKLFF. CDR3 in DNA: TGTGCCAGCAGTGCAGGGGCGCTATCAACTAATGAAAAACTGTTTTTT. Drawing the rest from reference TRBV25-1 and TRBJ1-4, the complete variable domain is EADIYQTPRYLVIGTGKKITLECSQTMGHDKMYWYQQDPGMELHLIHYSYGVNSTEKGDLSSESTVSRIRTEHFPLTLESARPSHTSQYLCASSAGALSTNEKLFFGSGTQLSVL.

The chain has TRBV19 and TRBJ2-3; the D gene is possibly TRBD1 (6 bases). The CDR3 spans 14 residues. The germline CDR1 and CDR2 sequences are LNHDA and SQIVND (reference sequence). V was shortened by 5 bases and J by 4 bases, with 13 bases between the two germline ends. DNA for the CDR3: TGTGCCAGTAGTGCAGGGGCGAAAGCAGATACGCAGTATTTT. Its protein product is CASSAGAKADTQYF.

The V call is TRBV9, the J call TRBJ2-2, with TRBD1 matching over 7 bases. Germline-derived CDR1 and CDR2 are SGDLS and YYNGEE. Unmatched junction bases numbered 8, after V lost 3 bases and J lost 3 bases. The CDR3 has 16 amino acids. CDR3 sequence reads: CASSATGEPHTGELFF. DNA of the CDR3: TGTGCCAGCAGCGCTACAGGGGAACCCCACACCGGGGAGCTGTTTTTT.

This chain joins TRBV30 and TRBJ1-4; no definite D call. CDR1 and CDR2 from the germline V gene are GTSNPN and SVGIG (reference sequence). The CDR3 extends over 15 amino acids. The V and J ends lost 3 bases and 0 bases respectively, with 11 bases between them. The CDR3: CAWSITDATNEKLFF. CDR3 DNA: TGTGCCTGGAGCATCACGGATGCAACTAATGAAAAACTGTTTTTT.

This chain uses TRBV30 with TRBJ1-6, with TRBD1 identical over 10 bases. The V gene end was trimmed by 4 bases and the J gene end by 8 bases; junction bases not matched to a gene: 5. Germline V gene data show CDR1 as GTSNPN and CDR2 as SVGIG (reference sequence). This CDR3 has 14 residues. The CDR3 is CAWTAGQGYSPLHF. CDR3 coding DNA: TGTGCCTGGACCGCGGGACAGGGGTATTCACCCCTCCACTTT.

The genes are TRBV19 and TRBJ1-1, with D perhaps TRBD1 (6 bases). The V end was cut by 11 bases, the J end by 0 bases, with 13 bases between. Germline V CDR1 and CDR2: LNHDA, SQIVND (reference sequence). The length of the CDR3 is 13 residues. This chain's CDR3 is CASETGLNTEAFF. The DNA of the CDR3 is TGTGCCTCAGAGACAGGCCTGAACACTGAAGCTTTCTTT.

This chain connects TRBV25-1 to TRBJ2-7; tentatively, D is TRBD2 (6 bases). Trimming cost V 8 bases and J 6 bases, with 17 bases left between them. The CDR3 runs 13 residues. In germline, CDR1 is MGHDK, CDR2 SYGVNS. The CDR3 DNA is TGTGCCAGCGGGCCGAATATGGGGGGCGAGCAGTACTTC. As protein: CASGPNMGGEQYF.

The rearrangement joins TRBV5-1 to TRBJ1-1; D ambiguous. Germline CDR1 reads SGHRS; CDR2 reads YFSETQ. The V gene lost 2 bases and the J gene lost 5 bases, with 16 bases spanning the gap. There are 15 residues in the CDR3. DNA of the CDR3: TGCGCCAGCAGCTTTTTTGGCGATGTCGGAACTGAAGCTTTCTTT. Amino acid sequence: CASSFFGDVGTEAFF.

The chain combines TRBV4-3 with TRBJ2-5; D tentatively reads TRBD1 or TRBD2 (7 bases each). Trimming removed 0 bases at V and 2 bases at J, with 13 bases between. This CDR3 region has 16 residues. CDR1 and CDR2 from the germline V gene are LGHNA and YSLEER. CDR3 loop: CASSQDRGGQQETQYF. The DNA for the CDR3 is TGCGCCAGCAGCCAAGACCGCGGGGGACAGCAAGAGACCCAGTACTTC.

The V call is TRBV19, the J call TRBJ2-1; D is possibly TRBD2 (6 bases). Deletions cut 9 bases from V and 5 bases from J, with 20 bases between. CDR1 is LNHDA and CDR2 is SQIVND in the germline V gene (reference sequence). The CDR3 contains 15 residues. CDR3 residues: CASCRDSPPHNEQFF. The DNA of the CDR3 is TGTGCCAGCTGCCGGGACTCCCCACCCCACAATGAGCAGTTCTTC.

This sequence joins TRBV19 and TRBJ2-7; possibly TRBD1 for D (5 bases). The ends were cut back, 9 bases at V and 3 bases at J, with 18 bases in the middle. CDR1 and CDR2 from the germline V gene are LNHDA and SQIVND (reference sequence). The CDR3 runs to 14 residues. CDR3 amino acids: CASRDRDTDYEQYF. Written as DNA, the CDR3 is TGTGCCAGCAGAGACAGAGATACGGACTACGAGCAGTACTTC.

In this sample, this clone turned up once. The chain uses TRBV28 and TRBJ2-2, with D perhaps TRBD1 (6 bases). Trimming pared 8 bases from V and 6 bases from J, leaving 16 bases between. The germline V gene encodes CDR1 MDHEN and CDR2 SYDVKM. The CDR3 totals 14 residues. The CDR3 DNA sequence: TGTGCCAGCCAGGGGCAGACGTTCTCCGGGGAGCTGTTTTTT. Its translation: CASQGQTFSGELFF.

DNA of the CDR3: TGTGCCAGCAGTTCCGGGGATGAGACCCAGTACTTC. It yields the protein CASSSGDETQYF. The chain couples TRBV27 to TRBJ2-5; possibly TRBD2 for D (5 bases). Germline V CDR1 and CDR2: MNHEY, SMNVEV (reference sequence). CDR3 size: 12 residues. Trimming shortened V by 4 bases and J by 5 bases, and 8 bases separated the two germline ends.

The V and J genes are TRBV19 and TRBJ1-3; D gene unclear. This CDR3 spans 15 amino acids. Germline values: CDR1 LNHDA, CDR2 SQIVND (reference sequence). V dropped 7 bases and J dropped 0 bases, with 13 bases sitting between them. The CDR3 nucleotides read TGTGCCAGTACCCGGGGTGGAGGCTCTGGAAACACCATATATTTT. It codes for CASTRGGGSGNTIYF.